This entry describes one T cell receptor beta chain. Across 20 to 25 US areas, participants ranged in age from about 18 to 89 years. This sample is drawn from a study of blood T cell repertoires in COVID-19. With 4 bases clipped from V and 0 bases from J, the junction kept 5 bases outside the gene matches. Germline-derived CDR1 and CDR2 are LNHNV and YYDKDF (reference sequence). The length of the CDR3 is 16 residues. Source study methods: Reference gene primer amplification in the assay estimated nucleated cell counts. Sequencing was performed with immunoSEQ multiplex PCR; in TCRdb, only in-frame clones are kept and a portion is missing. That table supplies the V and J calls and clone size; D and trimming were determined from the DNA. The sample has a few hundred thousand clones, about 86% seen once; the top ten hold 3.5% to 4.5%.

The chain carries TRBV15 and TRBJ1-4; 7 positions match TRBD1. Sequenced material: PBMCs or T cells enriched from blood (not recorded which). The TCR originated in a woman aged 40 to 55 with acute COVID-19. The CDR3: CATSTRQGSTNEKLFF. The CDR3 DNA follows: TGTGCCACCAGCACCAGACAGGGATCAACTAATGAAAAACTGTTTTTT.